The 31 T cell receptor beta chains reported below all come from one sample, sequenced in a study of breast tumors, draining lymph nodes, adjacent tissues. TCRdb recomputed calls from the multiplex PCR reads with MiXCR, one row per CDR3 protein. The sample lists 65,000 to 80,000 distinct CDR3 sequences, roughly a fifth occurring once. The lymph nodes were axillary draining lymph nodes from breast cancer patients. Sequencing used axillary lymph node tissue. The receptor set was obtained from a female donor with breast cancer. Some clones in this sample may be carry-over from other donors' samples.

This clonotype was detected only once. Just one base apart from a much larger clone, this may be a read error. This is likely a read error, given that the CDR3 carries no conserved phenylalanine or tryptophan at its end. The chain recombines TRBV28 with TRBJ1-4; D is uncertain. V lost 4 bases and J lost 10, with 10 bases in between. CDR1 is MDHEN, CDR2 SYDVKM, per germline. CDR3 size: 12 residues. CDR3 region: CASSSTVRKLFL. In DNA, the CDR3 is TGTGCCAGCAGTTCGACGGTGAGAAAACTGTTTCTT.

This clonotype was recorded at least ten times. This chain joins TRBV5-5 and TRBJ1-4, with D perhaps matching TRBD1 (6 bases). This CDR3 comprises 14 residues. With 4 bases removed from V and 7 bases from J, the gap between germline ends came to 14 bases. Germline loops: CDR1 SGHKS, CDR2 YYEKEE (reference sequence). CDR3 sequence: CASSDPRGTEKLFF. Here the CDR3 DNA reads TGTGCCAGCAGCGACCCCAGGGGCACTGAAAAACTGTTTTTT.

This clonotype was seen ten or more times. The genes are TRBV7-2 and TRBJ1-4; possible D gene TRBD1, 5 bases. Germline V gene data show CDR1 as SGHTA and CDR2 as FQGNSA. This CDR3 region has 16 residues. Between the trimmed V and J ends, which lost 4 bases and 0 bases, there was a span of 12 bases. The CDR3 is CASSWDETATNEKLFF. DNA for the CDR3: TGTGCCAGCAGCTGGGATGAGACAGCAACTAATGAAAAACTGTTTTTT.

This clonotype was recorded at least ten times. V and J are TRBV7-9 and TRBJ2-3; TRBD1 is a possible D gene (6 bases). CDR3 length: 16 residues. V gave up 5 bases and J gave up 3 bases, with 18 bases separating them. Germline lookup yields CDR1 SEHNR and CDR2 FQNEAQ (reference sequence). CDR3 sequence (DNA): TGTGCCAGCAGCACCTACAGGGAGTATTTTACAGATACGCAGTATTTT. Protein: CASSTYREYFTDTQYF.

In its sample, this clonotype was seen many times. The V call is TRBV10-1, the J call TRBJ1-2; TRBD1 might be the D (5 bases). Between the trimmed V and J ends, which lost 6 bases and 2 bases, there was a span of 10 bases. This CDR3 is 13 amino acids long. Per germline, CDR1 WNHNN and CDR2 SYGVQD (reference sequence). DNA for the CDR3: TGCGCCAGCAGCGAGACAGAAAACTATGGCTACACCTTC. Translation: CASSETENYGYTF.

In its sample, this clonotype ranks as medium-sized. This rearrangement joins TRBV20-1 to TRBJ2-3; perhaps TRBD2 as D (6 bases). V lost 3 bases and J lost 6, with 10 bases in between. The CDR3 is 12 amino acids. The germline V gene encodes CDR1 DFQATT and CDR2 SNEGSKA (reference sequence). The DNA of the CDR3 is TGCAGTGCTAGCGGGAGTGGCGATACGCAGTATTTT. As protein: CSASGSGDTQYF.

This clonotype was counted many times. This chain joins TRBV20-1 and TRBJ2-1, with 9 bases aligning to TRBD2. Germline CDR1 DFQATT, CDR2 SNEGSKA (reference sequence). The length of the CDR3 is 15 residues. V was pared by 7 bases and J by 3 bases, with 10 bases of the junction left unmatched. CDR3: CSGALGLAYYNEQFF. In DNA, the CDR3 is TGCAGTGGGGCCTTAGGACTAGCGTACTACAATGAGCAGTTCTTC.

At least ten counts were recorded for this clonotype. This rearrangement joins TRBV19 to TRBJ2-7; either TRBD1 or TRBD2 may supply D (5 bases each). The V end was cut by 5 bases, the J end by 1 base, with 15 bases between. CDR1 LNHDA and CDR2 SQIVND come from the germline V gene (reference sequence). The CDR3 loop spans 15 amino acids. CDR3 residues: CASSYGAQSSYEQYF. The CDR3, as DNA: TGTGCCAGTAGTTACGGGGCTCAGTCGTCCTACGAGCAGTACTTC.

On this clonotype itself: It may be a read error: a sequence one base away is much more abundant. CDR3: CASSLAPQGVTGELFF. The CDR3 nucleotides are TGCGCCAGCAGCTTGGCCCCCCAGGGGGTCACCGGGGAGCTGTTTTTT. V is TRBV5-1 and J is TRBJ2-2; 7 nucleotides line up with TRBD1. CDR1 is SGHRS, CDR2 YFSETQ, per germline. The CDR3 length is 16 residues. V lost 0 bases to trimming and J lost 4 bases; unmatched junction nucleotides: 6.

Remarks on this clonotype: A read error is likely, as this CDR3 ends without the conserved phenylalanine or tryptophan. The chain combines TRBV7-9 with TRBJ1-4, with a weak D call TRBD1 (5 bases). V lost 3 bases and J 13 bases, leaving 12 bases between the germline ends. CDR1 is SEHNR and CDR2 is FQNEAQ in the germline V gene (reference sequence). The CDR3 is 12 amino acids. The DNA of the CDR3 is TGTGCCAGCAGCTTGGGCGGGGGTCGACTGTTTCTT. It translates to CASSLGGGRLFL.

In this sample, this clonotype turned up many times. The rearrangement joins TRBV7-9 to TRBJ2-1; tentatively, D is TRBD1 (5 bases). The CDR3 has 18 amino acids. V lost 0 bases and J 5 bases, leaving 20 bases between the germline ends. Germline V gene sequence: CDR1 SEHNR, CDR2 FQNEAQ (reference sequence). The CDR3: CASSLAFGIGDRNNEQFF. The CDR3 nucleotides read TGTGCCAGCAGCTTAGCGTTCGGTATCGGTGACAGAAACAATGAGCAGTTCTTC.

This clonotype showed up many times. V gene TRBV4-1 combines with J gene TRBJ2-3; no clear D. This CDR3 is 15 amino acids long. Germline assignment: CDR1 MGHRA and CDR2 YSYEKL. Trimming removed 3 bases at V and 0 bases at J, with 10 bases between. The CDR3 protein is CASSQSPMSTDTQYF. The CDR3 DNA follows: TGCGCCAGCAGCCAGTCTCCAATGAGCACAGATACGCAGTATTTT.

As regards this clonotype: A much larger clone sits a single nucleotide away, making a read error possible. The J gene is TRBJ1-6, the V gene TRBV30; D unclear. Germline CDR1 is GTSNPN and CDR2 is SVGIG (reference sequence). The CDR3 is 12 residues long. Between the trimmed V and J ends, which lost 4 bases and 11 bases, there was a span of 12 bases. CDR3 coding DNA: TGTGCCTGGACTGCAGTAGGTCCACCCCTCCACTTT. Its translation is CAWTAVGPPLHF.

This clonotype was seen repeatedly, ten times or more. The CDR3 reads CASSISSGRRSNQPQHF. CDR3 nucleotide sequence: TGTGCCAGTAGTATATCCTCAGGGCGGAGAAGCAATCAGCCCCAGCATTTT. V usage is TRBV19 and J usage is TRBJ1-5, with a weak D call TRBD1 (5 bases). CDR1 and CDR2 (germline): LNHDA, SQIVND (reference sequence). V was shortened by 2 bases and J by 1 base, with 15 bases between the two germline ends. The CDR3 totals 17 residues.

The sample holds many counts of this clonotype. The V and J genes are TRBV7-3 and TRBJ2-5; a weak D match, TRBD1 (6 bases). V was cut by 0 bases and J by 0 bases, with 8 bases left in between. Germline CDR1 is SGHTA and CDR2 is FQGTGA. The CDR3 extends over 15 amino acids. CDR3 sequence reads: CASSLTGADQETQYF. For the CDR3, the DNA is TGTGCCAGCAGCTTAACGGGGGCGGACCAAGAGACCCAGTACTTC.

This clonotype came up many times. This CDR3 is CASGDSSSYNSPLHF. DNA for the CDR3: TGTGCCAGCGGGGACTCCAGCTCCTATAATTCACCCCTCCACTTT. The chain couples TRBV7-9 to TRBJ1-6; perhaps TRBD1 as D (5 bases). This CDR3 has 15 residues. Germline V gene lookup returns CDR1 SEHNR and CDR2 FQNEAQ (reference sequence). V shed 8 bases and J shed 0 bases, with 11 bases lying between them.

At least ten counts were recorded for this clonotype. The rearrangement links TRBV24-1 to TRBJ2-2; no reliable D call. The CDR3 runs to 15 residues. V gave up 2 bases and J gave up 2 bases, with 8 bases separating them. CDR1 is KGHDR and CDR2 is SFDVKD in the germline V gene. As DNA, the CDR3 is TGTGCCACCAGTGATTACGACACAAACACCGGGGAGCTGTTTTTT. This gives the protein CATSDYDTNTGELFF.

This clonotype was counted many times. The chain joins TRBV11-2 to TRBJ2-1, with 10 bases identical to TRBD2. Germline trimming cut 3 bases from V and 6 bases from J; bases unmatched to any gene: 5. Germline CDR1 and CDR2: SGHAT and FQNNGV. CDR3 length: 15 amino acids. This chain's CDR3 is CASSLASGRVNEQFF. CDR3 coding DNA: TGTGCCAGCAGCTTGGCTAGCGGGAGAGTCAATGAGCAGTTCTTC.

In this sample, this clonotype turned up many times. The V gene is TRBV5-1, the J gene TRBJ1-2; 10 positions match TRBD1. The germline V gene encodes CDR1 SGHRS and CDR2 YFSETQ. The CDR3 consists of 17 residues. Trimming removed 1 base from V and 8 bases from J; junction bases left unmatched: 14. The CDR3 here is CASSLTPMTGGAEGYTF. DNA of the CDR3: TGCGCCAGCAGCTTGACGCCAATGACAGGGGGCGCGGAGGGCTACACCTTC.

This clonotype was observed many times. CDR3 sequence (DNA): TGTGCCAGCAGCTTAAACAGGCAGAATTCACCCCTCCACTTT. The encoded protein is CASSLNRQNSPLHF. The chain links TRBV11-1 to TRBJ1-6; a weak D match, TRBD1 (5 bases). V was pared by 2 bases and J by 7 bases, with 9 bases between. CDR1 is SGHAT, CDR2 FQDESV, per germline (reference sequence). This CDR3 has 14 residues.

The table lists this clonotype with many counts. This chain connects TRBV6-5 to TRBJ2-2; D gene uncertain. The V gene's germline CDR1 is MNHEY and CDR2 SVGAGI. The germline V and J ends were trimmed by 0 bases and 5 bases, with 10 bases remaining between them. The CDR3 is 15 amino acids. The CDR3 DNA reads as TGTGCCAGCAGTTACTCGTCATGGGTGACCGGGGAGCTGTTTTTT. As protein: CASSYSSWVTGELFF.

Note on this clonotype: It may be a read error: a sequence one base away is much more abundant. This chain connects TRBV19 to TRBJ1-2, with TRBD1 matching 7 bases. The CDR3 spans 14 residues. Germline V gene data show CDR1 as LNHDA and CDR2 as SQIVND (reference sequence). As DNA, the CDR3 is TGTGCCAGTAGTACCCTGGACAGGACCTATGACTACACCTTC. Protein product: CASSTLDRTYDYTF.

This clonotype was seen a few times. The J gene is TRBJ2-1, the V gene TRBV27; unclear D gene. The CDR3 is 11 residues long. Germline V gene lookup returns CDR1 MNHEY and CDR2 SMNVEV (reference sequence). V lost 2 bases and J 8 bases, leaving 4 bases between the germline ends. This CDR3 is CASSLGYEQFF. The CDR3 bases are TGTGCCAGCAGTTTAGGGTATGAGCAGTTCTTC.

This clonotype was observed many times. The chain carries TRBV7-2 and TRBJ1-5; D is uncertain. The V end lost 5 bases, the J end lost 7 bases, and 9 bases lay between the germline ends. The CDR3 has 12 residues. The V gene's germline CDR1 is SGHTA and CDR2 FQGNSA. CDR3 amino acids: CASSPPRQPQHF. CDR3 bases: TGTGCCAGCAGCCCACCGAGACAGCCCCAGCATTTT.

This clonotype was detected ten times or more. This sequence joins TRBV7-8 and TRBJ2-3, with D unclear. V lost 5 bases and J lost 1, with 10 bases in between. Germline CDR1 SGHVS, CDR2 FQNEAQ. The CDR3 sequence is 14 residues long. The CDR3 sequence is CASSLWPRTDTQYF. For the CDR3, the DNA is TGTGCCAGCAGCCTGTGGCCACGCACAGATACGCAGTATTTT.

This clonotype has ten or more counts. The rearrangement uses TRBV6-5 and TRBJ1-2, with D perhaps matching TRBD1 (6 bases). The CDR3 is 15 residues long. The germline V gene has CDR1 MNHEY and CDR2 SVGAGI. V was cut by 5 bases and J by 4 bases, with 17 bases left in between. The CDR3 protein is CASSPETLRGYGYTF. CDR3 DNA sequence: TGTGCCAGCAGTCCCGAGACGCTCAGGGGCTATGGCTACACCTTC.

This clonotype was recorded many times. The chain recombines TRBV2 with TRBJ2-7; TRBD2 is a possible D gene (6 bases). Germline lookup yields CDR1 SNHLY and CDR2 FYNNEI. Deletions cut 8 bases from V and 3 bases from J, with 17 bases between. The CDR3 loop spans 14 amino acids. The CDR3 sequence: CASSQGAGLYEQYF. The CDR3 DNA follows: TGTGCCAGCTCCCAGGGAGCGGGCCTCTACGAGCAGTACTTC.

This clonotype was recorded many times. V and J are TRBV29-1 and TRBJ1-2; TRBD1 matches at 9 bases. The CDR3 covers 13 residues. V dropped 6 bases and J dropped 3; count of bases not matched to a gene: 5. CDR1 is SQVTM and CDR2 is ANQGSEA in the germline V gene. Here the CDR3 DNA reads TGCAGCGTGAGGACAGGGGTTGACTATGGCTACACCTTC. Encoded protein: CSVRTGVDYGYTF.

In its sample, this clonotype was seen many times. This chain uses TRBV3-1 with TRBJ2-1; tentative D call: TRBD2 (7 bases). CDR3 length: 14 amino acids. Trimming pared 3 bases from V and 9 bases from J, leaving 15 bases between. Germline CDR1 and CDR2: LGHDT and YNNKEL (reference sequence). CDR3 nucleotide sequence: TGTGCCAGCAGCCAGCACCAGGGGAGGGTTGAGCAGTTCTTC. It translates to CASSQHQGRVEQFF.

This clonotype has only a few counts. The junction departs from the called germline gene at one end, perhaps through a read error. The V call is TRBV6-4, the J call TRBJ2-1, with D perhaps TRBD2 (5 bases). Per the germline V gene, CDR1 is MRHNA and CDR2 is SNTAGT. This CDR3 comprises 14 residues. DNA for the CDR3: TGTGCCGGCAGTGACGAAGCGGACCCCAATGAGCAGTTCTTC. It is translated as CAGSDEADPNEQFF.

This clonotype came up many times. The chain couples TRBV14 to TRBJ1-3; no firm D call. Deletions cut 3 bases from V and 2 bases from J, with 5 bases between. The CDR3 length is 13 residues. Germline V gene data show CDR1 as SGHDN and CDR2 as FVKESK. The CDR3, as DNA: TGTGCCAGCAGCCACCGACCTGGAAACACCATATATTTT. This gives the protein CASSHRPGNTIYF.